One sample yielded the 20 T cell receptor beta chains listed below, sequenced in a study of blood T cell repertoires in COVID-19. The protocol was immunoSEQ multiplex PCR, while the TCRdb copy is restricted to in-frame clones and leaves out a portion. There are roughly 62,000 clones in the sample; around nine tenths occur only once, and roughly 1% lies in the top ten. Sequenced material: peripheral blood. These receptors originate from a man in his 70s with acute or convalescent COVID-19.

This chain links TRBV19 with TRBJ2-7; 8 bases line up with TRBD2. V was clipped by 4 bases and J by 6 bases; unmatched bases: 5. This CDR3 spans 13 amino acids. Looked up from germline, CDR1 is LNHDA and CDR2 is SQIVND (reference sequence). CDR3 DNA: TGTGCCAGTAGTACGGGACTAGGAGGCGAGCAGTACTTC. Residues: CASSTGLGGEQYF.

This chain connects TRBV5-6 to TRBJ2-7; TRBD2 is a possible D gene (6 bases). The CDR3 runs 15 residues. The V and J ends lost 4 bases and 2 bases respectively, with 16 bases between them. Germline loops: CDR1 SGHDT, CDR2 YYEEEE. CDR3 region: CASSPPGVGPYEQYF. The CDR3 DNA follows: TGTGCCAGCAGCCCCCCGGGAGTAGGGCCCTACGAGCAGTACTTC.

This rearrangement joins TRBV5-4 to TRBJ2-3; 11 bases match TRBD1. V trimming: 2 bases; J trimming: 8 bases; junction bases outside the gene matches: 7. Germline CDR1 reads SGHNT; CDR2 reads YYREEE (reference sequence). This CDR3 is 15 amino acids long. CDR3 protein: CASSFGQGAGGTQYF. CDR3 bases: TGTGCCAGCAGCTTTGGACAGGGGGCCGGGGGTACGCAGTATTTT.

The rearrangement joins TRBV7-8 to TRBJ2-7, with a tentative D call TRBD2 (5 bases). The germline V gene encodes CDR1 SGHVS and CDR2 FQNEAQ. The V and J ends lost 5 bases and 3 bases respectively, with 20 bases between them. This CDR3 spans 16 amino acids. The CDR3 is CASSPLPEGSFYEQYF. The DNA for the CDR3 is TGTGCCAGCAGCCCCCTTCCCGAGGGATCATTCTACGAGCAGTACTTC.

The chain has TRBV5-1 and TRBJ2-5; TRBD2 matches 8 bases. This CDR3 comprises 15 residues. The V gene end was trimmed by 4 bases and the J gene end by 2 bases; junction bases not matched to a gene: 7. In germline, CDR1 is SGHRS, CDR2 YFSETQ. CDR3 protein: CASSALAGAQETQYF. CDR3 nucleotides: TGCGCCAGCAGCGCTCTAGCGGGCGCACAAGAGACCCAGTACTTC.

The rearrangement links TRBV5-1 to TRBJ2-7; D uncertain. Deletions cut 4 bases from V and 3 bases from J, with 11 bases between. In germline, CDR1 is SGHRS, CDR2 YFSETQ. The CDR3 sequence is 13 residues long. The DNA for the CDR3 is TGCGCCAGCAGCCCACTCTCGTACTACGAGCAGTACTTC. It encodes CASSPLSYYEQYF. Drawing the rest from reference TRBV5-1 and TRBJ2-7, the complete variable domain is KAGVTQTPRYLIKTRGQQVTLSCSPISGHRSVSWYQQTPGQGLQFLFEYFSETQRNKGNFPGRFSGRQFSNSRSEMNVSTLELGDSALYLCASSPLSYYEQYFGPGTRLTVT.

The V and J genes are TRBV5-1 and TRBJ1-2; 9 nucleotides align to TRBD1. Germline V CDR1 and CDR2: SGHRS, YFSETQ. This CDR3 comprises 17 residues. V gave up 3 bases and J gave up 8 bases; unmatched junction bases: 17. In DNA form, the CDR3 reads TGCGCCAGCAGCTCCCGGGACAGGGCTGGGTTGAATATAGGCTACACCTTC. It yields the protein CASSSRDRAGLNIGYTF. Supplemented by reference TRBV5-1 and TRBJ1-2, the full variable domain reads KAGVTQTPRYLIKTRGQQVTLSCSPISGHRSVSWYQQTPGQGLQFLFEYFSETQRNKGNFPGRFSGRQFSNSRSEMNVSTLELGDSALYLCASSSRDRAGLNIGYTFGSGTRLTVV.

The chain's CDR3 is CASSNRFTYEQYF. Written as DNA, the CDR3 is TGTGCCAGCAGTAACAGGTTTACCTACGAGCAGTACTTC. The rearrangement uses TRBV6-5 and TRBJ2-7; maybe TRBD1 (5 bases). V lost 5 bases and J 2 bases, leaving 10 bases between the germline ends. Germline assignment: CDR1 MNHEY and CDR2 SVGAGI. CDR3 length: 13 amino acids.

The chain has TRBV5-8 and TRBJ1-5, with 10 bases matching TRBD1. This CDR3 has 15 residues. CDR1 and CDR2 (germline): SGHTS, YDEGEE. V trimming: 2 bases; J trimming: 9 bases; junction bases outside the gene matches: 8. The CDR3: CASSFGTGASWPQHF. In DNA form, the CDR3 reads TGTGCCAGCAGCTTCGGGACAGGGGCTTCCTGGCCCCAGCATTTT.

V and J are TRBV5-1 and TRBJ2-6, with 7 bases that match TRBD2. Germline V lookup: CDR1 SGHRS, CDR2 YFSETQ. CDR3 length: 17 amino acids. With 0 bases clipped from V and 6 bases from J, the junction kept 9 bases outside the gene matches. CDR3 residues: CASSLDASGGTANVLTF. For the CDR3, the DNA is TGCGCCAGCAGCTTGGACGCTTCGGGGGGTACGGCCAACGTCCTGACTTTC.

The chain combines TRBV3-1 (or the pseudogene TRBV3-2) with TRBJ2-7; D is possibly TRBD2 (6 bases). The germline V gene encodes CDR1 LGHDT and CDR2 YNNKEL (reference sequence). The V end lost 0 bases, the J end lost 2 bases, and 17 bases lay between the germline ends. This CDR3 contains 17 residues. The CDR3 loop is CASSQDRVRGSPYEQYF. CDR3 nucleotides: TGTGCCAGCAGCCAAGATCGCGTGCGGGGAAGCCCCTACGAGCAGTACTTC.

This sequence joins TRBV5-6 and TRBJ1-6, with 8 bases lining up with TRBD1. There are 15 residues in the CDR3. CDR1 and CDR2 (germline): SGHDT, YYEEEE. V was pared by 3 bases and J by 3 bases, with 2 bases of the junction left unmatched. In nucleotides, the CDR3 is TGTGCCAGCAGCTCAGGGACAGGCTATAATTCACCCCTCCACTTT. This codes for CASSSGTGYNSPLHF.

This sequence joins TRBV21-1 and TRBJ2-7; TRBD2, the table's D call, was not compared with the DNA. TRBV21-1 is listed as a pseudogene. This CDR3 comprises 22 residues. The CDR3 DNA reads as TGTGCCAGCAGCAAAGAAGGGACTAGCGGGAGGGTAGTTTGGACAGACCACTACGAGCAGTACTTC. Amino acids: CASSKEGTSGRVVWTDHYEQYF.

The J gene is TRBJ2-7, the V gene TRBV4-1; perhaps TRBD2 as D (6 bases). Trimming removed 0 bases from V and 4 bases from J, with 10 bases in between. Per the germline V gene, CDR1 is MGHRA and CDR2 is YSYEKL. This CDR3 has 14 residues. This CDR3 reads CASSQDAGFYEQYF. The CDR3 DNA reads TGCGCCAGCAGCCAAGATGCGGGGTTTTACGAGCAGTACTTC.

This chain links TRBV27 with TRBJ1-4, with D maybe TRBD1 (5 bases). There are 15 residues in the CDR3. Trimming shortened V by 3 bases and J by 3 bases, and 11 bases separated the two germline ends. Germline V gene lookup returns CDR1 MNHEY and CDR2 SMNVEV (reference sequence). The CDR3 reads CASSLLKTANEKLFF. In DNA, the CDR3 is TGTGCCAGCAGTTTGCTCAAGACAGCTAATGAAAAACTGTTTTTT. Variable domain in full (rest from reference TRBV27 and TRBJ1-4): EAQVTQNPRYLITVTGKKLTVTCSQNMNHEYMSWYRQDPGLGLRQIYYSMNVEVTDKGDVPEGYKVSRKEKRNFPLILESPSPNQTSLYFCASSLLKTANEKLFFGSGTQLSVL.

CDR3 in amino acids: CASSQPTGTATGELFF. The CDR3 region has the DNA TGTGCCAGCAGCCAACCTACCGGGACAGCCACCGGGGAGCTGTTTTTT. The chain has TRBV3-1 (or the pseudogene TRBV3-2) and TRBJ2-2, with TRBD1 identical over 7 bases. The junction had 7 bases not matched to a gene; V was cut back by 2 bases and J by 4 bases. The CDR3 covers 16 residues. Germline-derived CDR1 and CDR2 are LGHDT and YNNKEL (reference sequence).

The CDR3 DNA is TGTGCCAGCAGTGAAGGGGAGAACAGATATAATTCACCCCTCCACTTT. This codes for CASSEGENRYNSPLHF. The V and J genes are TRBV6-1 and TRBJ1-6, with D unclear. The germline V gene has CDR1 MNHNS and CDR2 SASEGT. V was clipped by 1 base and J by 4 bases, with 11 bases between them. The CDR3 loop spans 16 amino acids.

V and J are TRBV9 and TRBJ1-5; a weak D match, TRBD1 (5 bases). CDR1 and CDR2 from the germline V gene are SGDLS and YYNGEE. The CDR3 loop spans 15 amino acids. V shed 3 bases and J shed 6 bases, with 16 bases lying between them. DNA for the CDR3: TGTGCCAGCAGCGGGACGGGGGGGGAGTTTCAGCCCCAGCATTTT. Translation: CASSGTGGEFQPQHF.

The CDR3 DNA reads TGCGCCAGCAGCTCCGGCATTCAGGGGGCTGAAGCTTTCTTT. This translates into CASSSGIQGAEAFF. The V call is TRBV5-1, the J call TRBJ1-1; TRBD1 matches 7 bases. Germline V gene lookup returns CDR1 SGHRS and CDR2 YFSETQ. Trimming took 3 bases from V and 6 from J; bases not matched to a gene: 8. The CDR3 extends over 14 amino acids.

In this sample, this clone turned up a few times. V and J are TRBV2 and TRBJ1-5, with D possibly TRBD1 on 5 matching bases. With 4 bases removed from V and 4 bases from J, the gap between germline ends came to 8 bases. Germline V gene data show CDR1 as SNHLY and CDR2 as FYNNEI. This CDR3 has 13 residues. CDR3 residues: CASSGGVNQPQHF. CDR3 DNA: TGTGCCAGCAGTGGGGGGGTAAATCAGCCCCAGCATTTT.